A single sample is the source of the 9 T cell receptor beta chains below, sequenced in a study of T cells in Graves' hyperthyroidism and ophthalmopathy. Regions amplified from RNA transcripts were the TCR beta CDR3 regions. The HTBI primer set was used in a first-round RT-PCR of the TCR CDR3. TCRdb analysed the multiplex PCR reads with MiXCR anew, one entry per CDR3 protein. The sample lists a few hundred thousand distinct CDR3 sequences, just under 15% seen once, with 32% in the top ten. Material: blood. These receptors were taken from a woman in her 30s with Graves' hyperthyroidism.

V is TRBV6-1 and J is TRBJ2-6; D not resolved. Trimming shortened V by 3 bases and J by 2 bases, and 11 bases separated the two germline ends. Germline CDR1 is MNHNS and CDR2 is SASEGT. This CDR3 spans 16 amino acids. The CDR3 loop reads CASSDQARAGANVLTF. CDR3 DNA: TGTGCCAGCAGTGACCAGGCCCGGGCTGGGGCCAACGTCCTGACTTTC.

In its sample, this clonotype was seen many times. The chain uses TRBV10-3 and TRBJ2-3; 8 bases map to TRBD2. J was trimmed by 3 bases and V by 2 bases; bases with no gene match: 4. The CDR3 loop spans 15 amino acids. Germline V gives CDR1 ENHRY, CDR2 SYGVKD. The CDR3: CAISERTGGTDTQYF. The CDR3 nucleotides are TGTGCCATCAGTGAGAGGACGGGGGGGACAGATACGCAGTATTTT.

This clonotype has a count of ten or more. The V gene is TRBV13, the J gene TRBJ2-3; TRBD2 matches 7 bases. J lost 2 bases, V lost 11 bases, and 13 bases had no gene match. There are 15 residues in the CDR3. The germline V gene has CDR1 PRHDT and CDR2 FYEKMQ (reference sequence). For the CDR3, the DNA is TGTGCCGCAGGCGGGCGGGAGAGAAACACAGATACGCAGTATTTT. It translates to CAAGGRERNTDTQYF.

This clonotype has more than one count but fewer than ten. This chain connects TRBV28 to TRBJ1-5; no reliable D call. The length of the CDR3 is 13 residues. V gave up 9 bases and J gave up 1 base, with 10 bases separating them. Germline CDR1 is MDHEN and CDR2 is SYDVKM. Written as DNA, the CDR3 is TGTGCCAGTAATGTTGGGAGCAATCAGCCCCAGCATTTT. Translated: CASNVGSNQPQHF. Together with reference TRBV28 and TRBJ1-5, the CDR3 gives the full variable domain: DVKVTQSSRYLVKRTGEKVFLECVQDMDHENMFWYRQDPGLGLRLIYFSYDVKMKEKGDIPEGYSVSREKKERFSLILESASTNQTSMYLCASNVGSNQPQHFGDGTRLSIL.

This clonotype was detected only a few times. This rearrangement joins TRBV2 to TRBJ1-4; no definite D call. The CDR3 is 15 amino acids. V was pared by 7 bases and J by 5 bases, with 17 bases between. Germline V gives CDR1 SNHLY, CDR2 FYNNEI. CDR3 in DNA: TGTGCCAGCATACTGCGGTGGGAACGGAATGAAAAACTGTTTTTT. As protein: CASILRWERNEKLFF. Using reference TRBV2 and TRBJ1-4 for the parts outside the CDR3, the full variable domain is EPEVTQTPSHQVTQMGQEVILRCVPISNHLYFYWYRQILGQKVEFLVSFYNNEISEKSEIFDDQFSVERPDGSNFTLKIRSTKLEDSAMYFCASILRWERNEKLFFGSGTQLSVL.

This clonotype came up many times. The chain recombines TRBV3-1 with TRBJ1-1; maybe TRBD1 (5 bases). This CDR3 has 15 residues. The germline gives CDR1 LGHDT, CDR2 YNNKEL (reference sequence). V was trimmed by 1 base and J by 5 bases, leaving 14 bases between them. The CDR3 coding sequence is TGTGCCAGCAGCCAAGGTGGGACCGGGAAGACTGAAGCTTTCTTT. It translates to CASSQGGTGKTEAFF.

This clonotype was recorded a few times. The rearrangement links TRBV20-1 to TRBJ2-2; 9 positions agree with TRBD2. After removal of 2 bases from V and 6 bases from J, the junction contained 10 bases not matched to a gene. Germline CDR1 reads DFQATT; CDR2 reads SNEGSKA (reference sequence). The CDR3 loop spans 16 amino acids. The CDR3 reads CSARYRGLANSGELFF. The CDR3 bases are TGCAGTGCTAGATACCGGGGACTAGCTAACTCCGGGGAGCTGTTTTTT.

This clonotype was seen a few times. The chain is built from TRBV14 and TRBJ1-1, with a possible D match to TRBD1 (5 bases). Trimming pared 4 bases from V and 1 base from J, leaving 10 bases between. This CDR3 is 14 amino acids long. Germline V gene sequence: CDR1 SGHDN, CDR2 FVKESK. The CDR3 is CASSPSGGNTEAFF. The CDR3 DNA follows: TGTGCCAGCAGCCCCAGCGGGGGGAACACTGAAGCTTTCTTT.

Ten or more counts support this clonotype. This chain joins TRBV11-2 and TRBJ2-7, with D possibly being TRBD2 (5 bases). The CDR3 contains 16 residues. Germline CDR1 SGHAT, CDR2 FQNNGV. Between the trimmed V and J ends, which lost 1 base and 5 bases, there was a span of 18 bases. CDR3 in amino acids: CASSLGGKPSRHEQYF. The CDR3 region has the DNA TGTGCCAGCAGCTTAGGAGGGAAACCTTCGCGGCACGAGCAGTACTTC.